Below are 20 T cell receptor beta chains sequenced from a single sample in a study of shared clonotypes between healthy human individuals. Assay used: immunoSEQ multiplex PCR; TCRdb lists only in-frame clones, some missing. The profile shows about a million clones, around three quarters of them singletons. What was sequenced was memory CD4+ T cells from PBMCs. The subset: CD45RA-negative fraction. These receptor sequences come from a man between 18 and 35 years old in good health. Some clones in this sample may be carry-over from other donors' samples.

The rearrangement links TRBV30 to TRBJ1-4, with no clear D. V shed 3 bases and J shed 7 bases, with 12 bases lying between them. The CDR3 runs to 13 residues. CDR1 and CDR2 (germline): GTSNPN, SVGIG (reference sequence). In DNA, the CDR3 is TGTGCCTGGAGGCCTAACTCAATTGAAAAACTGTTTTTT. Translation: CAWRPNSIEKLFF.

The V and J genes are TRBV28 and TRBJ2-3, with 7 bases lining up with TRBD2. The V and J ends lost 7 bases and 2 bases, in that order; junction bases with no gene match: 12. Germline values: CDR1 MDHEN, CDR2 SYDVKM. The CDR3 consists of 16 residues. This CDR3 reads CASKGTIEGHTDTQYF. CDR3 DNA sequence: TGTGCCAGCAAGGGGACTATCGAGGGCCACACAGATACGCAGTATTTT.

The rearrangement joins TRBV18 to TRBJ2-7; 8 bases align to TRBD1. The CDR3 consists of 15 residues. Germline V lookup: CDR1 KGHSH, CDR2 LQKENI. V gave up 0 bases and J gave up 3 bases; unmatched junction bases: 4. The DNA of the CDR3 is TGTGCCAGCTCACCACCGTTCGGACAGGGCTACGAGCAGTACTTC. Protein: CASSPPFGQGYEQYF.

The table lists this clone with a count of one. The V call is TRBV28, the J call TRBJ2-7; either TRBD1 or TRBD2 may fit D (5 bases each). The length of the CDR3 is 14 residues. V dropped 8 bases and J dropped 3 bases, with 17 bases sitting between them. Germline V gene data show CDR1 as MDHEN and CDR2 as SYDVKM. CDR3 in DNA: TGTGCCAGCCGGGGCAGCTTTTTTCTCTACGAGCAGTACTTC. It translates to CASRGSFFLYEQYF. The variable domain in full, with the rest retrieved from reference TRBV28 and TRBJ2-7, is DVKVTQSSRYLVKRTGEKVFLECVQDMDHENMFWYRQDPGLGLRLIYFSYDVKMKEKGDIPEGYSVSREKKERFSLILESASTNQTSMYLCASRGSFFLYEQYFGPGTRLTVT.

This chain uses TRBV5-1 with TRBJ1-1; D not certain. The CDR3 is made up of 14 amino acids. CDR1 is SGHRS and CDR2 is YFSETQ in the germline V gene. Between the trimmed V and J ends, which lost 2 bases and 4 bases, there was a span of 12 bases. CDR3 sequence reads: CASSFAGRGTEAFF. The CDR3, as DNA: TGCGCCAGCAGCTTTGCTGGGAGAGGCACTGAAGCTTTCTTT.

This chain links TRBV5-1 with TRBJ1-2; perhaps TRBD1 as D (5 bases). Trimming stripped 2 bases from V and 12 bases from J, with 11 bases between. The CDR3 is 11 residues long. Germline-derived CDR1 and CDR2 are SGHRS and YFSETQ. CDR3 in DNA: TGCGCCAGCAGCTTACCTCAGGGCAACACCTTC. Translating gives CASSLPQGNTF.

The chain uses TRBV11-3 and TRBJ2-2; D is possibly TRBD1 (5 bases). This CDR3 comprises 14 residues. Trimming took off 3 bases at V and 6 bases at J, with 11 bases between the two ends. Per germline, CDR1 SGHNT and CDR2 YENEEA. CDR3: CASSFGRASGELFF. The CDR3 bases are TGTGCCAGCAGCTTCGGCAGGGCTTCCGGGGAGCTGTTTTTT.

This clone was seen more than once but under ten times. The same CDR3 also results from other DNA sequences found in this sample. V and J are TRBV6-6 and TRBJ1-5, with TRBD1 matching over 8 bases. This CDR3 comprises 13 residues. The germline V gene encodes CDR1 MNHNY and CDR2 SVGAGI (reference sequence). V shed 5 bases and J 4 bases; nucleotides not matched to a gene: 1. The CDR3 DNA follows: TGTGCCAGCAGTCGACAGGGGAATCAGCCCCAGCATTTT. Translated, it gives CASSRQGNQPQHF.

As concerns this clone: At one of its ends the junction is not consistent with the germline gene, which may arise from a read error. The J gene is TRBJ2-7, the V gene TRBV30; 11 bases match TRBD2. The CDR3 loop spans 19 amino acids. Germline V gene data show CDR1 as GTSNPN and CDR2 as SVGIG (reference sequence). This chain's CDR3 is CACRQDLLAGVLQTYERYF. The CDR3 DNA follows: TGTGCCTGCCGGCAGGATCTACTAGCGGGAGTTCTACAAACCTACGAGCGGTACTTC.

The chain carries TRBV7-2 and TRBJ2-7; TRBD1 aligns across 7 bases. With V trimmed by 4 bases and J by 0 bases, 9 bases remained unmatched. Germline CDR1 reads SGHTA; CDR2 reads FQGNSA. The CDR3 length is 16 residues. As DNA, the CDR3 is TGTGCCAGCAGCTACCTCTCTGCAGGGGGCTCCTACGAGCAGTACTTC. It is translated as CASSYLSAGGSYEQYF.

Turning to this clone: Other DNA sequences within the sample encode an identical CDR3. The V and J genes are TRBV29-1 and TRBJ2-3; D possibly corresponds to TRBD2 (6 bases). Germline CDR1 SQVTM, CDR2 ANQGSEA. V lost 3 bases to trimming and J lost 1 base, with 8 bases between them. The CDR3 contains 13 residues. CDR3 loop: CSVDSGGTDTQYF. CDR3 nucleotides: TGCAGCGTTGATTCGGGGGGCACAGATACGCAGTATTTT.

The gene calls are TRBV5-1 and TRBJ1-4; 7 bases line up with TRBD1. With V trimmed by 2 bases and J by 3 bases, 7 bases remained unmatched. The V gene's germline CDR1 is SGHRS and CDR2 YFSETQ. The CDR3 has 16 amino acids. The CDR3 here is CASSFSGQAPNEKLFF. CDR3 DNA sequence: TGCGCCAGCAGCTTCAGCGGACAGGCTCCTAATGAAAAACTGTTTTTT.

This clone was found once. The chain has TRBV4-1 and TRBJ1-2; a weak D match, TRBD1 (5 bases). The V end lost 3 bases, the J end lost 4 bases, and 15 bases lay between the germline ends. The germline gives CDR1 MGHRA, CDR2 YSYEKL. This CDR3 has 15 amino acids. The CDR3: CASSQNTGASYGYTF. The CDR3 DNA sequence: TGCGCCAGCAGCCAGAATACCGGGGCCTCCTATGGCTACACCTTC.

The V and J genes are TRBV11-2 and TRBJ2-2; D possibly matches TRBD1 or TRBD2 (6 bases each). The CDR3 runs 16 residues. CDR1 is SGHAT, CDR2 FQNNGV, per germline. Trimming took 5 bases from V and 0 from J, leaving 13 bases between them. The CDR3 region is CASSPRGLANTGELFF. CDR3 in DNA: TGTGCCAGCAGCCCCAGGGGACTCGCGAACACCGGGGAGCTGTTTTTT.

This rearrangement joins TRBV7-9 to TRBJ2-2, with 11 bases identical to TRBD1. The V segment lost 1 base and the J segment 6 bases; nucleotides outside the gene matches: 1. Germline CDR1 reads SEHNR; CDR2 reads FQNEAQ (reference sequence). This CDR3 has 15 residues. The CDR3 region is CASSLGTGGSGELFF. The CDR3 DNA is TGTGCCAGCAGCTTAGGGACAGGGGGCTCCGGGGAGCTGTTTTTT.

This chain connects TRBV6-4 to TRBJ2-2; the match to TRBD2 covers 10 bases. Germline-derived CDR1 and CDR2 are MRHNA and SNTAGT. The CDR3 runs to 16 residues. The ends lost 2 bases at V and 6 bases at J; junction bases unmatched: 6. CDR3 DNA: TGTGCCAGCAGTGACGGGAGGACTAGCGGACCCGGGGAGCTGTTTTTT. Translating it yields CASSDGRTSGPGELFF.

V gene TRBV18 combines with J gene TRBJ2-7; no clear D gene. Trimming stripped 0 bases from V and 1 base from J, with 7 bases between. The CDR3 has 14 residues. Germline CDR1 is KGHSH and CDR2 is LQKENI. CDR3 bases: TGTGCCAGCTCACCACCGGACGGATCCTACGAGCAGTACTTC. It is translated as CASSPPDGSYEQYF.

A word on this clone: A far larger clone is one nucleotide away, so this likely arose from a read error. Within the sample, other DNA sequences also encode this same CDR3. The chain recombines TRBV7-3 with TRBJ2-5; 7 nucleotides agree with TRBD1. J gave up 2 bases and V 5 bases, and 2 bases lay outside the gene matches. There are 13 residues in the CDR3. Germline CDR1 reads SGHTA; CDR2 reads FQGTGA. In nucleotides, the CDR3 is TGTGCCAGCAGCCCAGGGGGACAAGAGACCCAGTACTTC. Translation gives CASSPGGQETQYF. Looking up the rest from reference TRBV7-3 and TRBJ2-5 gives the full variable domain: GAGVSQTPSNKVTEKGKYVELRCDPISGHTALYWYRQSLGQGPEFLIYFQGTGAADDSGLPNDRFFAVRPEGSVSTLKIQRTERGDSAVYLCASSPGGQETQYFGPGTRLLVL.

This rearrangement joins TRBV7-7 to TRBJ2-7; 9 nucleotides match TRBD1. Germline V gene lookup returns CDR1 SSHAT and CDR2 FNYEAQ (reference sequence). Trimming cost V 5 bases and J 5 bases; bases outside gene matches: 7. This CDR3 spans 14 amino acids. This CDR3 is CASSQGQGIDEQYF. Written as DNA, the CDR3 is TGTGCCAGCAGCCAGGGACAGGGAATCGACGAGCAGTACTTC. The full variable domain, in which reference TRBV7-7 and TRBJ2-7 provide the parts outside the CDR3, is GAGVSQSPRYKVTKRGQDVTLRCDPISSHATLYWYQQALGQGPEFLTYFNYEAQPDKSGLPSDRFSAERPEGSISTLTIQRTEQRDSAMYRCASSQGQGIDEQYFGPGTRLTVT.

The chain carries TRBV7-9 and TRBJ1-2; the match to TRBD1 covers 7 bases. V dropped 3 bases and J dropped 6; count of bases not matched to a gene: 7. Germline-derived CDR1 and CDR2 are SEHNR and FQNEAQ (reference sequence). The CDR3 has 14 amino acids. CDR3: CASSFPQGLNGYTF. CDR3 nucleotides: TGTGCCAGCAGCTTTCCACAGGGGTTAAATGGCTACACCTTC.